These 8 T cell receptor beta chains share one sample of origin, sequenced in a study of technical replicates of blood from a handful of donors. The method was immunoSEQ multiplex PCR; TCRdb's version includes in-frame clones alone and lacks a portion of them. The sample shows roughly 60,000 clones, about 86% of them seen only once. The sample consisted of PBMCs. The receptors here all came from a human donor in good health. Some clones in this sample may be carry-over from other donors' samples.

J is TRBJ1-1 and V is TRBV6-1, with 9 bases identical to TRBD1. From germline, CDR1 is MNHNS and CDR2 SASEGT. The CDR3 has 16 residues. The V gene end was trimmed by 3 bases and the J gene end by 4 bases; junction bases not matched to a gene: 9. DNA of the CDR3: TGTGCCAGCAGTGATAGAATGACAGGGGGTTCCACTGAAGCTTTCTTT. It is translated as CASSDRMTGGSTEAFF.

V and J are TRBV7-2 and TRBJ2-1, with D maybe TRBD2 (5 bases). CDR1 is SGHTA and CDR2 is FQGNSA in the germline V gene. Trimming removed 2 bases at V and 3 bases at J, with 17 bases between. This CDR3 has 17 amino acids. The CDR3 region is CASSLLGAGAYYNEQFF. CDR3 DNA sequence: TGTGCCAGCAGCTTACTGGGAGCTGGCGCTTACTACAATGAGCAGTTCTTC.

V usage is TRBV5-4 and J usage is TRBJ1-2; 8 bases are a match to TRBD1. CDR1 is SGHNT and CDR2 is YYREEE in the germline V gene (reference sequence). The ends lost 3 bases at V and 7 bases at J; junction bases unmatched: 5. The CDR3 runs 13 residues. The DNA for the CDR3 is TGTGCCAGCAGCTATCAGGGGGCTGCTGGCTACACCTTC. Its translation: CASSYQGAAGYTF.

This chain joins TRBV5-8 and TRBJ1-2, with D tentatively TRBD1 (6 bases). V dropped 1 base and J dropped 7 bases, with 23 bases sitting between them. From germline, CDR1 is SGHTS and CDR2 YDEGEE. This CDR3 region has 17 residues. The CDR3: CASSLSGRGRGVSGYTF. CDR3 bases: TGTGCCAGCAGCTTGTCGGGTCGGGGCAGGGGAGTATCTGGCTACACCTTC.

The chain is built from TRBV7-9 and TRBJ1-2; unclear D gene. The CDR3 extends over 13 amino acids. The V gene's germline CDR1 is SEHNR and CDR2 FQNEAQ (reference sequence). Trimming cost V 1 base and J 8 bases, with 11 bases left between them. CDR3 DNA sequence: TGTGCCAGCAGCTTAGAATTCGGGTCCGGCTACACCTTC. Protein sequence: CASSLEFGSGYTF. Supplemented by reference TRBV7-9 and TRBJ1-2, the full variable domain reads DTGVSQNPRHKITKRGQNVTFRCDPISEHNRLYWYRQTLGQGPEFLTYFQNEAQLEKSRLLSDRFSAERPKGSFSTLEIQRTEQGDSAMYLCASSLEFGSGYTFGSGTRLTVV.

The rearrangement joins TRBV10-3 to TRBJ2-5; 14 bases agree with TRBD2. J was trimmed by 7 bases and V by 3 bases; bases with no gene match: 19. Germline V gene lookup returns CDR1 ENHRY and CDR2 SYGVKD. CDR3 length: 20 residues. CDR3 sequence reads: CAISDSAGQGLAGVVGTQYF. CDR3 DNA: TGTGCCATCAGTGACTCGGCCGGTCAGGGACTAGCGGGGGTCGTAGGGACCCAGTACTTC.

The V call is TRBV5-1, the J call TRBJ1-1, with TRBD1 as a possible D gene (6 bases). V was cut by 2 bases and J by 1 base, with 12 bases left in between. Per germline, CDR1 SGHRS and CDR2 YFSETQ. The CDR3 sequence is 15 residues long. The DNA for the CDR3 is TGCGCCAGCAGCTTTCAGGGAGGGGGGAACACTGAAGCTTTCTTT. Encoded protein: CASSFQGGGNTEAFF. Based on the CDR3 plus reference TRBV5-1 and TRBJ1-1, the full variable domain is KAGVTQTPRYLIKTRGQQVTLSCSPISGHRSVSWYQQTPGQGLQFLFEYFSETQRNKGNFPGRFSGRQFSNSRSEMNVSTLELGDSALYLCASSFQGGGNTEAFFGQGTRLTVV.

The chain has TRBV7-6 and TRBJ1-2; 8 positions agree with TRBD1. Trimming took 0 bases from V and 7 from J; bases not matched to a gene: 7. Germline V gene data show CDR1 as SGHVS and CDR2 as FNYEAQ. The CDR3 totals 15 residues. DNA of the CDR3: TGTGCCAGCAGCTTAGCAGACAGGGGAGTTTCTGGCTACACCTTC. Its protein product is CASSLADRGVSGYTF.